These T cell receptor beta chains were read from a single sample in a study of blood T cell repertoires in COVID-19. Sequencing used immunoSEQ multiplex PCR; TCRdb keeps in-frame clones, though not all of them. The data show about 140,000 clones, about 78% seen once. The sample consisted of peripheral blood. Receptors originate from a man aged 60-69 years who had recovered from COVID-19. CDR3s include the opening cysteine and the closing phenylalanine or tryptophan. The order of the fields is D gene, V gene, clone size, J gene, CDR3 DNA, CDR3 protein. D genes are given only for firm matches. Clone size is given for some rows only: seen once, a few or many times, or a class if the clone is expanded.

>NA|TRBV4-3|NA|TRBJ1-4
TGCGCCAGCAGCCAAGAGGGGGGAGAAAAACTGTTTTTT
CASSQEGGEKLFF
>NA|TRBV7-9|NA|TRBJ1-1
TGTGCCAGCAGCTTAGAGGGGTCCGGGTTGAACACTGAAGCTTTCTTT
CASSLEGSGLNTEAFF
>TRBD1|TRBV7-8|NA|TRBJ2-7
TGTGCCAGCAGCTTAGGAGGGGGCCAGTCTAGGGAGCAGTACTTC
CASSLGGGQSREQYF
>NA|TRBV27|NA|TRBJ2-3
TGTGCCAGCAGTTTGGGGGTAGCGGCTAGCACAGATACGCAGTATTTT
CASSLGVAASTDTQYF
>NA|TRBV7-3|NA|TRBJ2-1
TGTGCCAGCAGCTTTTTCCTGGCTAGCCAGAATGAGCAGTTCTTC
CASSFFLASQNEQFF
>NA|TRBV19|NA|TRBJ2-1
TGTGCCAGTGCTGACTGGAGCTACAATGAGCAGTTCTTC
CASADWSYNEQFF
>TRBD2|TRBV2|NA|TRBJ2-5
TGTGCCAGCAGTGCGGCTAGCGGGAGTTTTGAGACCCAGTACTTC
CASSAASGSFETQYF
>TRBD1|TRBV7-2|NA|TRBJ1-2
TGTGCCAGCAGCACCCCGGGACAGGGGAATTTTACCTTC
CASSTPGQGNFTF
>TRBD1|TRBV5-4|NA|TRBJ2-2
TGTGCCAGCAGCCCCGGGACAGGGAACACCGGGGAGCTGTTTTTT
CASSPGTGNTGELFF
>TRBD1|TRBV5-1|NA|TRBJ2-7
TGCGCCAGCACCCCCGGGACAGACTACGAGCAGTACTTC
CASTPGTDYEQYF
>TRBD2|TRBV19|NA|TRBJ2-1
TGTGCCAGTAGTATGGCCCGGACTAGCGGTAGCTCCTACAATGAGCAGTTCTTC
CASSMARTSGSSYNEQFF
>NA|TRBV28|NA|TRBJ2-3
TGTGCCAGCAGGATTCCGACTAGGCCCCCGTATTTT
CASRIPTRPPYF
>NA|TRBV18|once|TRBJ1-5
TGTGCCAGCTCACTGGGTCAGGGCGGTTCCAATCAGCCCCAGCATTTT
CASSLGQGGSNQPQHF
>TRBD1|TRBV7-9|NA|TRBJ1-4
TGTGCCAGCAGCTTGGGGGACAGGGGGCGCGAAAAACTGTTTTTT
CASSLGDRGREKLFF
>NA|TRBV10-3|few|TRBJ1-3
TGTGCCATCAGTGTGCGGAGCTTGGACTCTGGAAACACCATATATTTT
CAISVRSLDSGNTIYF
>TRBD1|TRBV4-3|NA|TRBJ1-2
TGCGCCAGCAGCCAAGATCAGGGACAGGGGTTTAGCTACACCTTC
CASSQDQGQGFSYTF
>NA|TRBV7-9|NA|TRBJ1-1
TGTGCCAGCAGCCTAGCCCTTAACACTGAAGCTTTCTTT
CASSLALNTEAFF
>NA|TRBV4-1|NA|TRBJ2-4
TGCGCCAGCAGCCAAGCCCAGGGAGCCAAAAACATTCAGTACTTC
CASSQAQGAKNIQYF
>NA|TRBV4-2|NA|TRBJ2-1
TGTGCCAGCAGTCCATCTACCTACAATGAGCAGTTCTTC
CASSPSTYNEQFF
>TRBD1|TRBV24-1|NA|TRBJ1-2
TGTGCCACCAGTGGACGGACAGGGGGCTACACCTTC
CATSGRTGGYTF
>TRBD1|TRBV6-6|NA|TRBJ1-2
TGTGCCAGCAGTCGCCGGGACAGTCTTTTCCAAAACTATGGCTACACCTTC
CASSRRDSLFQNYGYTF
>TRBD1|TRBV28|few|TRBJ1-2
TGTGCCAGCAGTCCCCGGGACAGGGGAAGCTACACCTTC
CASSPRDRGSYTF
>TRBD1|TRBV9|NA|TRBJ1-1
TGTGCCAGCAGGGCAGGGGGCCCTGAAGCTTTCTTT
CASRAGGPEAFF
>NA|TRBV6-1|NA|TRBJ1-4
TGTGCCAGCAGTGACCAGACCGGGACTGATAATGAAAAACTGTTTTTT
CASSDQTGTDNEKLFF
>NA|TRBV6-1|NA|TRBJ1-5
TGTGCCAGCAGTGACAGGGATTATCAGCCCCAGCATTTT
CASSDRDYQPQHF
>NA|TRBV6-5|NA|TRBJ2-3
TGTGCCAGCAGTTACGCCCGGCGGGGCCCAGATACGCAGTATTTT
CASSYARRGPDTQYF
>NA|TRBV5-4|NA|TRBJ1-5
TGTGCCAGCAGCTCACCAGGACAGCCCCAGCATTTT
CASSSPGQPQHF
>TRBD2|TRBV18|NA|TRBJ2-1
TGTGCCAGCTCACCACGGACTAGCGGGGTGTCGAGGGACAATGAGCAGTTCTTC
CASSPRTSGVSRDNEQFF
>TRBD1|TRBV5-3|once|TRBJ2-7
TGTGCCAGAAGCTCCGACAGGGGGAACGAGCAGTACTTC
CARSSDRGNEQYF
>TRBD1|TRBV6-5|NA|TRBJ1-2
TGTGCCAGCACTCGAACAGGGGGAAACTATGGCTACACCTTC
CASTRTGGNYGYTF
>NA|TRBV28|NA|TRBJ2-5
TGTGCCAGCAGCTCCTCGGGGGGCGGGCAAGAGACCCAGTACTTC
CASSSSGGGQETQYF
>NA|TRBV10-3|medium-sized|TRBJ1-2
TGTGCCATCAGGGGTACAGGGTCCGTCCGCGGCTACACCTTC
CAIRGTGSVRGYTF
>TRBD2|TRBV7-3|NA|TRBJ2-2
TGTGCCAGCAGCGCCCTAGCGGGTGCGAACACCGGGGAGCTGTTTTTT
CASSALAGANTGELFF
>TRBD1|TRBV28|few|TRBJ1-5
TGTGCCAGCAGTTTACAGGGGACAGGGAAAAGGGCCAATCAGCCCCAGCATTTT
CASSLQGTGKRANQPQHF
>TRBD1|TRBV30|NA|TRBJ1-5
TGTGCCTTCAAACAGGGGGCGGCGGGAAGTCAGCCCCAGCATTTT
CAFKQGAAGSQPQHF
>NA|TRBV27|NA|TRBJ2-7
TGTGCCAGCAGCCAATCTAGCGACTCGAGCTCCTACGAGCAGTACTTC
CASSQSSDSSSYEQYF
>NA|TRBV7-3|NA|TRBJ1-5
TGTGCCAGCAGCTTATCCGTCAATCAGCCCCAGCATTTT
CASSLSVNQPQHF
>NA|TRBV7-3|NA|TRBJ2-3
TGTGCCAGCAGCTTAAGACACTCCGATACGCAGTATTTT
CASSLRHSDTQYF
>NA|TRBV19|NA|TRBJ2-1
TGTGCCAGTAGTACTTCGGGATTGACGCATGAGCAGTTCTTC
CASSTSGLTHEQFF
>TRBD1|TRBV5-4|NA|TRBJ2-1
TGTGCCAGCAGCTTGACAGGGGGCAATGAGCAGTTCTTC
CASSLTGGNEQFF
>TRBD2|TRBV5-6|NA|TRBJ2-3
TGTGCCAGCAGCTTGGCTGGGACTAGCGGCCCCACAGATACGCAGTATTTT
CASSLAGTSGPTDTQYF